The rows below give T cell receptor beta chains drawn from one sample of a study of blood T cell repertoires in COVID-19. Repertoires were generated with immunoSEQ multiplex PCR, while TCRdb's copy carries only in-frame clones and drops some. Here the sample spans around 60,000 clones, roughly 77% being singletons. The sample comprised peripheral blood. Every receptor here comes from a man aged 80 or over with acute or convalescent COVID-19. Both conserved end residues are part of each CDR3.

cdr3_aa: CASSRIGGAGFTEAFF; v_call: TRBV5-1
cdr3_aa: CASTGTEGLINEKLFF; v_call: TRBV5-8
cdr3_aa: CASSYEYTEAFF; v_call: TRBV6-2/TRBV6-3
cdr3_aa: CASGLYQGLDGYTF; v_call: TRBV12-5
cdr3_aa: CASRSTGNTEAFF; v_call: TRBV12-3/TRBV12-4
cdr3_aa: CASSQLASGVTQYF; v_call: TRBV14
cdr3_aa: CASSSQGVGDEKLFF; v_call: TRBV5-1
cdr3_aa: CASSPGQGTEAFF; v_call: TRBV6-6
cdr3_aa: CASSGGWASTFYGYTF; v_call: TRBV3-1/TRBV3-2
cdr3_aa: CASSSTVSFDYTF; v_call: TRBV5-1
cdr3_aa: CASSPSSGGAYEQYF; v_call: TRBV7-2
cdr3_aa: CASKDRAETQYF; v_call: TRBV25-1
cdr3_aa: CASSRQWDTEAFF; v_call: TRBV19
cdr3_aa: CASSLVGGNPYEQYF; v_call: TRBV5-6
cdr3_aa: CASSPSTGHLQETQYF; v_call: TRBV18
cdr3_aa: CASSLAGWEGYTF; v_call: TRBV12-3/TRBV12-4
cdr3_aa: CASSSPPNGYTF; v_call: TRBV6-6
cdr3_aa: CASSPQGNYGYTF; v_call: TRBV27
cdr3_aa: CASSDGGADTQYF; v_call: TRBV6-4
cdr3_aa: CASTLQGSVITEAFF; v_call: TRBV2
cdr3_aa: CSVGPYQETQYF; v_call: TRBV29-1
cdr3_aa: CVARGGKGSEAFF; v_call: TRBV6-5
cdr3_aa: CASSEGAAGYNEQFF; v_call: TRBV10-1
cdr3_aa: CASSPARGETQYF; v_call: TRBV18
cdr3_aa: CASSLAGGVAGGEKLFF; v_call: TRBV7-9
cdr3_aa: CASSLKVGAGELFF; v_call: TRBV5-6
cdr3_aa: CASSRRGDYGYTF; v_call: TRBV11-3
cdr3_aa: CASSFSSGANVLTF; v_call: TRBV5-5
cdr3_aa: CASTRGVNTGELFF; v_call: TRBV2
cdr3_aa: CASSFVGIEKLFF; v_call: TRBV13
cdr3_aa: CASSLGVASGGAEETQYF; v_call: TRBV11-3
cdr3_aa: CASSAGQGAVYGYTF; v_call: TRBV2
cdr3_aa: CASRDSSNQPQHF; v_call: TRBV2
cdr3_aa: CASSLTGGGKETQYF; v_call: TRBV7-9
cdr3_aa: CASSALWQGNEQFF; v_call: TRBV19
cdr3_aa: CASQTGEYNSPLHF; v_call: TRBV7-9
cdr3_aa: CASSPKGVAEAFF; v_call: TRBV6-6
cdr3_aa: CASRGGKGTEAFF; v_call: TRBV5-4
cdr3_aa: CASSRLPQETQYF; v_call: TRBV6-5
cdr3_aa: CASSLATGGYEQYF; v_call: TRBV7-9
cdr3_aa: CASSYTSNLGGELFF; v_call: TRBV5-4
cdr3_aa: CASSQDIALGETISYEQYF; v_call: TRBV4-1
cdr3_aa: CASSELQGTGELFF; v_call: TRBV2
cdr3_aa: CASSPGRESGYTF; v_call: TRBV18
cdr3_aa: CASSLIGGAGYTF; v_call: TRBV27
cdr3_aa: CSASRQGMWTDTQYF; v_call: TRBV20-1
cdr3_aa: CASGLATLAGANYEQYF; v_call: TRBV12-5
cdr3_aa: CASSPGLWGGELFF; v_call: TRBV2
cdr3_aa: CASSQAPDRVEKLFF; v_call: TRBV3-1/TRBV3-2
cdr3_aa: CASSRGLYSNQPQHF; v_call: TRBV19
cdr3_aa: CASSISSRVYGYTF; v_call: TRBV19
cdr3_aa: CASRRVGYSNQPQHF; v_call: TRBV27
cdr3_aa: CASSSSGTGSLKETQYF; v_call: TRBV5-1
cdr3_aa: CSVGETTYEQYF; v_call: TRBV29-1
cdr3_aa: CASQDRRLARNEQYF; v_call: TRBV6-5